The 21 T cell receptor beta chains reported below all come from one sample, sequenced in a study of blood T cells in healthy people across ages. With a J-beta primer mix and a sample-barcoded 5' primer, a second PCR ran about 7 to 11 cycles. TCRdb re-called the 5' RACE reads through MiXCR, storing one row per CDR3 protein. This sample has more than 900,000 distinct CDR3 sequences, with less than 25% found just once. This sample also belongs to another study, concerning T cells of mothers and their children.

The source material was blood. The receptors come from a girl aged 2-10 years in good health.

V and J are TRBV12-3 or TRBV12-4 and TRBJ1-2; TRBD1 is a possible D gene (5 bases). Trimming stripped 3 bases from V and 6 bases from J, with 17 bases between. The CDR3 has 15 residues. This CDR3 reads CASSLRQGFADGYTF. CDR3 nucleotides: TGTGCCAGCAGTTTGAGGCAGGGTTTCGCTGATGGCTACACCTTC.

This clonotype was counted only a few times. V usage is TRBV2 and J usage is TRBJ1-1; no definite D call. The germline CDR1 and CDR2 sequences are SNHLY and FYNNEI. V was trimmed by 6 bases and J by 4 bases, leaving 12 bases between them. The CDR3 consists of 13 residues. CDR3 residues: CASSQPRFTEAFF. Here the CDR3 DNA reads TGTGCCAGCAGCCAGCCTCGTTTCACTGAAGCTTTCTTT.

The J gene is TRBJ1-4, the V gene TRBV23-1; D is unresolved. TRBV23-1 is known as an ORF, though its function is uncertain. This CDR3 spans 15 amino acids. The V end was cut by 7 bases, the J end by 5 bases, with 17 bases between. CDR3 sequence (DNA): TGCGCCAGCACCCGAGGAGATTGGATAAATGAAAAACTGTTTTTT. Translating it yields CASTRGDWINEKLFF.

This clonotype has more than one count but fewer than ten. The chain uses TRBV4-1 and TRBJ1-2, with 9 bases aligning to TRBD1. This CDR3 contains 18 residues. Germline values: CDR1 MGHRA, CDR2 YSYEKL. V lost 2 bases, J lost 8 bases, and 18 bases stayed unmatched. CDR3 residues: CASSQPGQGPARGRGYTF. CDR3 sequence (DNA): TGCGCCAGCAGCCAACCCGGACAGGGGCCGGCCAGGGGTAGAGGCTACACCTTC.

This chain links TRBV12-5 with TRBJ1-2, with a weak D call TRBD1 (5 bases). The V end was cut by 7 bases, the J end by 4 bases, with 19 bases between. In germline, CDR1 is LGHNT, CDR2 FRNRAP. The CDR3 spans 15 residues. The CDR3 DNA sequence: TGTGCTAGTGCTTTATCTCCCGGGGCTTCCTATGGCTACACCTTC. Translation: CASALSPGASYGYTF. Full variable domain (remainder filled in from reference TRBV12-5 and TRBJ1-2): DARVTQTPRHKVTEMGQEVTMRCQPILGHNTVFWYRQTMMQGLELLAYFRNRAPLDDSGMPKDRFSAEMPDATLATLKIQPSEPRDSAVYFCASALSPGASYGYTFGSGTRLTVV.

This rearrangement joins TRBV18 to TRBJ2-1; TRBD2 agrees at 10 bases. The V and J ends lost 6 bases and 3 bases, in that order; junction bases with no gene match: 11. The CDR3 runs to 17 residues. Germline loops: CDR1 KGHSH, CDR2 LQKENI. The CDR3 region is CASSQPSSGGYYNEQFF. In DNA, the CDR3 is TGTGCCAGCTCCCAACCTTCTAGCGGGGGATACTACAATGAGCAGTTCTTC.

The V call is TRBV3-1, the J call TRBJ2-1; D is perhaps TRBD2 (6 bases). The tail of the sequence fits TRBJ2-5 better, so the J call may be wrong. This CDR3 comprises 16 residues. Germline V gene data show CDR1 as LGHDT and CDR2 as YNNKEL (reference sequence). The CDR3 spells CASSQDAGSRMETQYF. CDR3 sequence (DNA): TGTGCCAGCAGCCAAGATGCGGGGAGTAGAATGGAGACCCAGTACTTC.

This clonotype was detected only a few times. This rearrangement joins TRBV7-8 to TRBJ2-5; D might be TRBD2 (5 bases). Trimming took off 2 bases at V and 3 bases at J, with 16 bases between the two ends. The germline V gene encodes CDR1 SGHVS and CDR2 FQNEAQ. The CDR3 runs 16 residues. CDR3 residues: CASSLPGGEPEETQYF. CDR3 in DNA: TGTGCCAGCAGCTTACCCGGAGGAGAGCCCGAAGAGACCCAGTACTTC.

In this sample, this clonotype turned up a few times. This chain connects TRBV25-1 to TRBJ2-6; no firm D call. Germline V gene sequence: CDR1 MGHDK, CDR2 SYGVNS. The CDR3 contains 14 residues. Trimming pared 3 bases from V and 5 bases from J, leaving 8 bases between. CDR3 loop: CASSERNRANVLTF. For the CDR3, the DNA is TGTGCCAGCAGTGAGCGTAACCGGGCCAACGTCCTGACTTTC. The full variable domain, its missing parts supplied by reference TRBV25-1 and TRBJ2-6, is EADIYQTPRYLVIGTGKKITLECSQTMGHDKMYWYQQDPGMELHLIHYSYGVNSTEKGDLSSESTVSRIRTEHFPLTLESARPSHTSQYLCASSERNRANVLTFGAGSRLTVL.

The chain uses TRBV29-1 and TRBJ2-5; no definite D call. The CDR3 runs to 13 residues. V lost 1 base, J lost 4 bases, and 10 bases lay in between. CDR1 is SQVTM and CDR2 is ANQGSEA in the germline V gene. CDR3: CSVEVGVVETQYF. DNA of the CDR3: TGCAGCGTTGAAGTGGGCGTAGTAGAGACCCAGTACTTC.

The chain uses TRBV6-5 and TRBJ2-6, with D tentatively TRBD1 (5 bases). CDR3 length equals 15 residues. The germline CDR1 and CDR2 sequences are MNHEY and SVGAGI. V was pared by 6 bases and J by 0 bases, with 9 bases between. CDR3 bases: TGTGCCAGCAGCGCAGGGTACTCTGGGGCCAACGTCCTGACTTTC. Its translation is CASSAGYSGANVLTF.

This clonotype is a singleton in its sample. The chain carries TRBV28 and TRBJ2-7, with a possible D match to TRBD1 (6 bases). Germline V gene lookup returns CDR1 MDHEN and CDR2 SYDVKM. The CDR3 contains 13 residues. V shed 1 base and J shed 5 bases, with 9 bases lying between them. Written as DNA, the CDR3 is TGTGCCAGCAGTTTATACAGGGCTGACGAGCAGTACTTC. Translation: CASSLYRADEQYF.

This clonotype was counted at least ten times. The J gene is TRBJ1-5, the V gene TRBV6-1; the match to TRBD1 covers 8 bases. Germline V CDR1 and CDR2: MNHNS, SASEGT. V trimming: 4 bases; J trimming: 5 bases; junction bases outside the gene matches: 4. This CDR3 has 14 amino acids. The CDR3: CASSVQGGDQPQHF. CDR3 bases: TGTGCCAGCAGTGTACAGGGGGGGGATCAGCCCCAGCATTTT.

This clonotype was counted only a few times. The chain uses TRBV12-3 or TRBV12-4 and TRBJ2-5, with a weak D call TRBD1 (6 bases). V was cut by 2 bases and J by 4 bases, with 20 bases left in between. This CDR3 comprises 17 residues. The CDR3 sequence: CASSLKGVRGSGETQYF. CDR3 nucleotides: TGTGCCAGCAGTTTAAAGGGGGTGAGGGGAAGCGGAGAGACCCAGTACTTC.

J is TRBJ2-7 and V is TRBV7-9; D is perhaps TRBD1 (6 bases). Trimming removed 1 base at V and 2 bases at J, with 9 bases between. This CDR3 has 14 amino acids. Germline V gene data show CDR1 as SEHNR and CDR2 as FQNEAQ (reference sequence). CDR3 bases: TGTGCCAGCAGCTTAGACGGACAGACCTACGAGCAGTACTTC. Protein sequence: CASSLDGQTYEQYF. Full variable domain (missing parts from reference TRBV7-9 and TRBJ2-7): DTGVSQNPRHKITKRGQNVTFRCDPISEHNRLYWYRQTLGQGPEFLTYFQNEAQLEKSRLLSDRFSAERPKGSFSTLEIQRTEQGDSAMYLCASSLDGQTYEQYFGPGTRLTVT.

Here the CDR3 reads CASKPAGRGGETQYF. The DNA of the CDR3 is TGTGCCAGCAAACCAGCGGGACGCGGTGGAGAGACCCAGTACTTC. The J gene is TRBJ2-5, the V gene TRBV25-1; 7 bases fit TRBD2. With 7 bases clipped from V and 4 bases from J, the junction kept 12 bases outside the gene matches. Germline lookup yields CDR1 MGHDK and CDR2 SYGVNS. The CDR3 has 15 amino acids.

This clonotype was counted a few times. The CDR3 sequence is CSALRRSNEKLFF. DNA of the CDR3: TGCAGTGCTCTTCGGCGGAGTAATGAAAAACTGTTTTTT. The rearrangement uses TRBV20-1 and TRBJ1-4; D not resolved. This CDR3 spans 13 amino acids. Germline-derived CDR1 and CDR2 are DFQATT and SNEGSKA (reference sequence). Trimming pared 5 bases from V and 4 bases from J, leaving 11 bases between.

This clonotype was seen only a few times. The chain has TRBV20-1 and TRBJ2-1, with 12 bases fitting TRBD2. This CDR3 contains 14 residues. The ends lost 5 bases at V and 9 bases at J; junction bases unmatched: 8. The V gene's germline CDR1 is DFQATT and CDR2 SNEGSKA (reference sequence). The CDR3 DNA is TGCAGTGCTGTGCTGGGACTAGCGGGCGGTGAGCAGTTCTTC. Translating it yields CSAVLGLAGGEQFF.

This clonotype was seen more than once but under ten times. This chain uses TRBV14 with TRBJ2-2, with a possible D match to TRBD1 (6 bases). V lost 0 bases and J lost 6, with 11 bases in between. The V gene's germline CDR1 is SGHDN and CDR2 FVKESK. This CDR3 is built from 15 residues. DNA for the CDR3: TGTGCCAGCAGCCAAGATCTGTCAGGGGCCGGGGAGCTGTTTTTT. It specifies CASSQDLSGAGELFF.

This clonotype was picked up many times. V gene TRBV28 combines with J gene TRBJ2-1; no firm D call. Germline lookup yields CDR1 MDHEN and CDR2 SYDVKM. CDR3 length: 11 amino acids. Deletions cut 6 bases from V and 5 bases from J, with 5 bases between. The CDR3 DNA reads TGTGCCAGCAGCTTAAACAATGAGCAGTTCTTC. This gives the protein CASSLNNEQFF. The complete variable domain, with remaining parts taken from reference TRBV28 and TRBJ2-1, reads DVKVTQSSRYLVKRTGEKVFLECVQDMDHENMFWYRQDPGLGLRLIYFSYDVKMKEKGDIPEGYSVSREKKERFSLILESASTNQTSMYLCASSLNNEQFFGPGTRLTVL.

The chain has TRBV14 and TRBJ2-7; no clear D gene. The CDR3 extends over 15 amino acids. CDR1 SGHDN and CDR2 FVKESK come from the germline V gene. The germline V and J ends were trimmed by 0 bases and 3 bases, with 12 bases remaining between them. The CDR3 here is CASSQDEDVIYEQYF. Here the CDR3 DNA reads TGTGCCAGCAGCCAAGATGAAGACGTCATCTACGAGCAGTACTTC.